A selection of T cell receptor beta chains follows, all from one sample in a study of beta chain features in type 1 diabetes. Produced via immunoSEQ multiplex PCR; TCRdb's table is partial and in-frame only. The sample lists about 620,000 clones, roughly a sixth occurring once. The sequenced sample was naive CD4+ T cells from blood. All receptors derive from a man aged 18-30 years in good health. Each CDR3 is given with its conserved first and last residue. The D gene is left open where the match is weak. A clone size is listed for some rows: how often the clone was seen (once, few, many), or a class if it is expanded.

CDR3aa,CDR3nt,d_gene,j_gene,v_gene,abundance
CASSWTSGYSYNEQFF,TGTGCCAGCAGCTGGACTAGCGGATATTCCTACAATGAGCAGTTCTTC,TRBD2,TRBJ2-1,TRBV5-4,.
CASSLAASTDTQYF,TGCGCCAGCAGCTTGGCTGCTAGCACAGATACGCAGTATTTT,.,TRBJ2-3,TRBV5-1,few
CAWTRQRQGYGYTF,TGTGCCTGGACGCGACAGCGCCAAGGCTATGGCTACACCTTC,.,TRBJ1-2,TRBV30,.
CAWSGGSPTQYF,TGTGCCTGGAGTGGGGGGTCCCCTACGCAGTATTTT,.,TRBJ2-3,TRBV30,.
CASSKTWRLAGRSYEQYF,TGTGCCAGCAGCAAAACCTGGCGGCTAGCGGGACGTTCCTACGAGCAGTACTTC,.,TRBJ2-7,TRBV21-1,.
CASSPGLAGAVIQYF,TGTGCCAGCAGTCCGGGACTAGCGGGGGCCGTAATTCAGTACTTC,TRBD2,TRBJ2-4,TRBV27,few
CASSTTLGGRSPLHF,TGTGCCAGCAGCACTACCCTAGGGGGCCGATCACCCCTCCACTTT,TRBD1,TRBJ1-6,TRBV7-2,few
CASSYQGEAFF,TGTGCCAGCAGTTACCAGGGTGAAGCTTTCTTT,.,TRBJ1-1,TRBV6-6,few
CASSVEGQHTGELFF,TGTGCCAGCAGCGTAGAAGGTCAGCACACCGGGGAGCTGTTTTTT,.,TRBJ2-2,TRBV9,few
CASSLGLTGRTYEQYF,TGTGCCAGCAGCTTGGGCTTGACAGGGAGGACCTACGAGCAGTACTTC,.,TRBJ2-7,TRBV7-9,few
CASSEVGTGTAGEQYF,TGTGCCAGCAGTGAAGTGGGGACAGGGACCGCGGGGGAGCAGTACTTC,TRBD1,TRBJ2-7,TRBV2,.
CASSPLLGGGWDEQFF,TGTGCCAGCAGCCCTCTACTAGGCGGGGGCTGGGATGAGCAGTTCTTC,.,TRBJ2-1,TRBV7-9,.
CASSLRWTSGGGEQYF,TGTGCCAGCAGCTTAAGGTGGACTAGCGGAGGGGGCGAGCAGTACTTC,TRBD2,TRBJ2-7,TRBV13,few
CASSTPLVGGRLSYEQYF,TGTGCCAGCAGCACTCCACTTGTCGGGGGGCGACTATCCTACGAGCAGTACTTC,.,TRBJ2-7,TRBV7-2,few
CASINRGFTDTQYF,TGTGCCAGCATCAACCGTGGATTCACAGATACGCAGTATTTT,.,TRBJ2-3,TRBV6-5,.
CASSQPGREAYNEQFF,TGTGCCAGCAGCCAGCCGGGACGGGAGGCCTACAATGAGCAGTTCTTC,TRBD2,TRBJ2-1,TRBV14,.
CASSQGGWGAYTDTQYF,TGTGCCAGCAGCCAAGGAGGCTGGGGGGCCTACACAGATACGCAGTATTTT,.,TRBJ2-3,TRBV14,few
CASSPRIQRTYNEQFF,TGTGCCAGCTCACCAAGGATCCAGCGGACATACAATGAGCAGTTCTTC,.,TRBJ2-1,TRBV18,.
CASSRGLAGYEQYF,TGTGCCAGCAGCAGAGGACTAGCCGGCTACGAGCAGTACTTC,TRBD2,TRBJ2-7,TRBV7-6,.
CSVGASGIFSYEQYF,TGCAGCGTTGGAGCTAGCGGGATATTCTCCTACGAGCAGTACTTC,TRBD2,TRBJ2-7,TRBV29-1,few
CASSLTSGESYEQYF,TGTGCCAGCAGCTTGACTAGCGGGGAGTCCTACGAGCAGTACTTC,TRBD2,TRBJ2-7,TRBV7-9,few
CASSDPKVLNTEAFF,TGTGCCAGCAGTGATCCAAAGGTCCTGAACACTGAAGCTTTCTTT,.,TRBJ1-1,TRBV25-1,.
CASSYKGLAGPSTYEQYF,TGTGCCAGTAGCTATAAAGGACTAGCGGGACCTAGTACCTACGAGCAGTACTTC,TRBD2,TRBJ2-7,TRBV19,.
CASSLRDNEQFF,TGTGCCAGCAGCCTCCGGGACAATGAGCAGTTCTTC,.,TRBJ2-1,TRBV11-3,few
CASSVAERGGTGELFF,TGTGCCAGCAGCGTAGCGGAGCGGGGGGGTACCGGGGAGCTGTTTTTT,TRBD2,TRBJ2-2,TRBV9,.
CASSQQLAAPYNEQFF,TGTGCCAGCAGCCAACAACTAGCGGCCCCCTACAATGAGCAGTTCTTC,TRBD2,TRBJ2-1,TRBV27,once
CASSLEGVRGYTF,TGCGCCAGCAGCTTGGAGGGAGTTCGGGGCTACACCTTC,.,TRBJ1-2,TRBV5-1,.
CATRRGTVSSYNEQFF,TGTGCCACCCGACGAGGGACAGTGAGCTCCTACAATGAGCAGTTCTTC,TRBD1,TRBJ2-1,TRBV15,.
CASSLAPQYSYEQYF,TGTGCCAGCAGCTTAGCCCCCCAGTACTCCTACGAGCAGTACTTC,.,TRBJ2-7,TRBV7-8,.
CASSRAGRTEAFF,TGTGCCAGCAGCAGGGCAGGGAGAACTGAAGCTTTCTTT,.,TRBJ1-1,TRBV6-5,.
CASSFLGLERYNEQFF,TGTGCCAGCAGTTTCCTTGGACTAGAACGCTACAATGAGCAGTTCTTC,TRBD2,TRBJ2-1,TRBV28,.
CASRPRDSSYEQYF,TGTGCCAGCAGACCCCGGGACAGCTCCTACGAGCAGTACTTC,TRBD1,TRBJ2-7,TRBV6-6,.
CASSPVKRGEDSKYGYTF,TGTGCCAGCTCACCTGTAAAAAGGGGGGAAGACTCTAAGTATGGCTACACCTTC,.,TRBJ1-2,TRBV18,.
CACWTGTMNTEAFF,TGTGCCTGCTGGACAGGAACCATGAACACTGAAGCTTTCTTT,TRBD1,TRBJ1-1,TRBV30,few
CASSPSSGTSGRAQYF,TGTGCCAGCAGTCCTTCGTCCGGGACTAGCGGGAGGGCCCAGTACTTC,TRBD2,TRBJ2-5,TRBV28,few
CASSLSGGDEKLFF,TGTGCCAGCAGCTTATCCGGGGGCGATGAAAAACTGTTTTTT,.,TRBJ1-4,TRBV7-9,few
CASSTTSGRVHEQFF,TGTGCCAGCAGCACCACTAGCGGGAGGGTCCATGAGCAGTTCTTC,TRBD2,TRBJ2-1,TRBV7-9,few
CASSQEPGAPSEQYF,TGTGCCAGCAGCCAAGAACCCGGGGCCCCCAGCGAGCAGTACTTC,.,TRBJ2-7,TRBV14,.
CASSPMEGWNPEAFF,TGTGCCAGCAGTCCTATGGAGGGTTGGAACCCTGAAGCTTTCTTT,.,TRBJ1-1,TRBV5-8,few
CASRYSGGASDEQFF,TGTGCCAGCAGATATAGCGGGGGGGCGAGCGATGAGCAGTTCTTC,TRBD2,TRBJ2-1,TRBV28,.
CASSVAPGGGETQYF,TGTGCCAGCAGCGTAGCCCCCGGGGGCGGCGAGACCCAGTACTTC,.,TRBJ2-5,TRBV9,.
CASSLGGGTEAFF,TGCGCCAGCAGCTTGGGAGGCGGCACTGAAGCTTTCTTT,.,TRBJ1-1,TRBV5-1,.
CASSPGKLYGYTF,TGTGCCAGCAGCCCAGGGAAGCTTTATGGCTACACCTTC,.,TRBJ1-2,TRBV2,few
CASRRTGANEQFF,TGCGCCAGCAGACGGACAGGGGCTAATGAGCAGTTCTTC,TRBD1,TRBJ2-1,TRBV4-3,many
CASGARDHNEQFF,TGTGCTAGTGGAGCCCGGGACCACAATGAGCAGTTCTTC,.,TRBJ2-1,TRBV12-5,few
CSVEDQRGTEAFF,TGCAGCGTTGAAGATCAGAGGGGGACTGAAGCTTTCTTT,.,TRBJ1-1,TRBV29-1,once
CASSPPGQGGRTQYF,TGTGCCAGCAGCCCTCCGGGACAGGGGGGGAGGACCCAGTACTTC,TRBD1,TRBJ2-5,TRBV7-9,.
CASSGDTRGDEQFF,TGCGCCAGCTCCGGGGACACCCGGGGGGATGAGCAGTTCTTC,.,TRBJ2-1,TRBV5-1,few
CASSLRGPSLAGVSYEQYF,TGTGCCAGCAGCCTCAGGGGGCCATCACTAGCGGGAGTTTCCTACGAGCAGTACTTC,TRBD2,TRBJ2-7,TRBV7-2,few
CALSKDSDGSYEQYF,TGTGCCCTCTCCAAAGACAGTGATGGGTCCTACGAGCAGTACTTC,.,TRBJ2-7,TRBV7-2,few